Shown below are 21 T cell receptor beta chains from a single sample sequenced in a study of beta chain features in type 1 diabetes. Study-wide results and caveats: In all four CD4+ subsets, TCRB CDR3 length was significantly, moderately reduced in type 1 diabetes.

Antigens of these TCRs are unknown. As every portion of the isolated RNA was reverse transcribed, the sequencing read expressed TCRB transcripts. The assay was immunoSEQ multiplex PCR, and TCRdb's table has in-frame clones only and misses some. The sample has about 700,000 clones; about an eighth are singletons. Sequenced sample: naive CD4+ T cells from blood. These receptor sequences come from a man aged 18 to 30 with type 1 diabetes.

The rearrangement joins TRBV9 to TRBJ1-1, with D hard to call. The germline V gene has CDR1 SGDLS and CDR2 YYNGEE. V lost 1 base, J lost 1 base, and 14 bases lay in between. The CDR3 has 16 residues. The CDR3 region is CASSVLGITENTEAFF. CDR3 DNA: TGTGCCAGCAGCGTACTCGGTATTACAGAGAACACTGAAGCTTTCTTT.

This clone was found a few times. This chain connects TRBV7-9 to TRBJ2-2; the D gene is possibly TRBD1 (6 bases). The V end lost 5 bases, the J end lost 4 bases, and 11 bases lay between the germline ends. This CDR3 spans 14 amino acids. Germline values: CDR1 SEHNR, CDR2 FQNEAQ (reference sequence). CDR3 sequence: CASSPGHITGELFF. The CDR3 DNA sequence: TGTGCCAGCAGCCCGGGACATATCACCGGGGAGCTGTTTTTT.

In its sample, this clone was seen a few times. The chain couples TRBV5-4 to TRBJ2-1; 14 nucleotides match TRBD2. With V trimmed by 3 bases and J by 0 bases, 11 bases remained unmatched. The CDR3 contains 20 residues. Germline V gives CDR1 SGHNT, CDR2 YYREEE (reference sequence). The CDR3 nucleotides are TGTGCCAGCAGCTCAAAGGGACTAGCGGGGGACACCGGCTCCTACAATGAGCAGTTCTTC. Encoded protein: CASSSKGLAGDTGSYNEQFF. The full variable domain, rest sourced from reference TRBV5-4 and TRBJ2-1, is ETGVTQSPTHLIKTRGQQVTLRCSSQSGHNTVSWYQQALGQGPQFIFQYYREEENGRGNFPPRFSGLQFPNYSSELNVNALELDDSALYLCASSSKGLAGDTGSYNEQFFGPGTRLTVL.

The chain employs TRBV28 and TRBJ2-3, with D possibly being TRBD1 or TRBD2 (5 bases each). From germline, CDR1 is MDHEN and CDR2 SYDVKM. CDR3 length: 14 amino acids. V was clipped by 4 bases and J by 4 bases, with 12 bases between them. The CDR3: CASSSYMGADTQYF. The CDR3 DNA is TGTGCCAGCAGTTCATATATGGGGGCAGATACGCAGTATTTT.

Note on this clone: The same CDR3 arises from other DNA sequences in this sample as well. The rearrangement joins TRBV5-1 to TRBJ2-2; D gene unclear. Trimming cost V 2 bases and J 0 bases, with 8 bases left between them. CDR3 length equals 15 residues. Germline V gene sequence: CDR1 SGHRS, CDR2 YFSETQ. The DNA for the CDR3 is TGCGCCAGCAGCTTCGATAGCCCGAACACCGGGGAGCTGTTTTTT. The encoded protein is CASSFDSPNTGELFF.

This clone was seen a handful of times. The chain carries TRBV5-1 and TRBJ2-1, with 13 bases fitting TRBD2. Per the germline V gene, CDR1 is SGHRS and CDR2 is YFSETQ. CDR3 length equals 17 residues. Germline trimming cut 0 bases from V and 9 bases from J; bases unmatched to any gene: 9. Here the CDR3 reads CASSLAPLAGGLSEQFF. CDR3 nucleotide sequence: TGCGCCAGCAGCTTGGCCCCACTAGCGGGGGGGCTCTCTGAGCAGTTCTTC. The full variable domain, in which reference TRBV5-1 and TRBJ2-1 provide the parts outside the CDR3, is KAGVTQTPRYLIKTRGQQVTLSCSPISGHRSVSWYQQTPGQGLQFLFEYFSETQRNKGNFPGRFSGRQFSNSRSEMNVSTLELGDSALYLCASSLAPLAGGLSEQFFGPGTRLTVL.

The CDR3, as DNA: TGTGCCAGTAGAACCGGGACAGGGCTCTACAATGAGCAGTTCTTC. Translation gives CASRTGTGLYNEQFF. The chain combines TRBV19 with TRBJ2-1; 9 nucleotides align to TRBD1. The CDR3 runs to 15 residues. Germline lookup yields CDR1 LNHDA and CDR2 SQIVND (reference sequence). Trimming removed 6 bases from V and 3 bases from J; junction bases left unmatched: 6. Full variable domain (rest looked up from reference TRBV19 and TRBJ2-1): DGGITQSPKYLFRKEGQNVTLSCEQNLNHDAMYWYRQDPGQGLRLIYYSQIVNDFQKGDIAEGYSVSREKKESFPLTVTSAQKNPTAFYLCASRTGTGLYNEQFFGPGTRLTVL.

The V and J genes are TRBV20-1 and TRBJ2-7; D is undetermined. The CDR3 totals 11 residues. CDR1 and CDR2 (germline): DFQATT, SNEGSKA (reference sequence). V was trimmed by 2 bases and J by 3 bases, leaving 5 bases between them. The CDR3 sequence is CSARSYYEQYF. The CDR3 bases are TGCAGTGCTAGAAGTTACTACGAGCAGTACTTC.

This clone showed up just a few times. The gene calls are TRBV18 and TRBJ1-1; 7 bases are a match to TRBD1. The CDR3 is made up of 15 amino acids. Germline V gene data show CDR1 as KGHSH and CDR2 as LQKENI. J lost 5 bases, V lost 3 bases, and 9 bases had no gene match. The CDR3 spells CASSPLGQPVTEAFF. DNA of the CDR3: TGTGCCAGCTCACCCCTGGGACAGCCTGTGACTGAAGCTTTCTTT.

The chain employs TRBV7-9 and TRBJ1-1; D might be TRBD1 (5 bases). The CDR3 is 13 residues long. The germline V gene has CDR1 SEHNR and CDR2 FQNEAQ (reference sequence). Trimming removed 2 bases at V and 8 bases at J, with 12 bases between. CDR3 DNA: TGTGCCAGCAGCTTACCTCACGGGACGGAAGCTTTCTTT. Its translation: CASSLPHGTEAFF.

There are a few counts of this clone. Written as DNA, the CDR3 is TGTGCCAGCAGCTTTGGCAGGGCGCGTTCACCCCTCCACTTT. It is translated as CASSFGRARSPLHF. The chain is built from TRBV7-9 and TRBJ1-6, with D maybe TRBD1 (5 bases). CDR1 is SEHNR, CDR2 FQNEAQ, per germline (reference sequence). The V end was cut by 3 bases, the J end by 9 bases, with 12 bases between. The CDR3 contains 14 residues.

J is TRBJ1-3 and V is TRBV7-2; D is unclear. The CDR3 runs 11 residues. Germline CDR1 and CDR2: SGHTA and FQGNSA. The V and J ends lost 5 bases and 4 bases respectively, with 3 bases between them. CDR3 DNA sequence: TGTGCCAGCAGCCCAGGAAACACCATATATTTT. Its translation: CASSPGNTIYF.

The chain joins TRBV9 to TRBJ1-4, with 9 bases identical to TRBD1. The trim removed 3 bases at V and 0 bases at J, leaving 3 bases unmatched. This CDR3 region has 16 residues. Germline loops: CDR1 SGDLS, CDR2 YYNGEE. DNA for the CDR3: TGTGCCAGCAGCGCCGGACAGGGGACAACTAATGAAAAACTGTTTTTT. It translates to CASSAGQGTTNEKLFF.

This clone showed up just a few times. The chain joins TRBV2 to TRBJ2-1; maybe TRBD2 (5 bases). V was shortened by 6 bases and J by 8 bases, with 17 bases between the two germline ends. The CDR3 has 14 amino acids. The germline gives CDR1 SNHLY, CDR2 FYNNEI. The DNA for the CDR3 is TGTGCCAGCAGCGTCCGGAGGTCCTCGGATGAGCAGTTCTTC. It encodes CASSVRRSSDEQFF.

This chain connects TRBV6-1 to TRBJ1-5; no reliable D call. Per the germline V gene, CDR1 is MNHNS and CDR2 is SASEGT. Trimming removed 0 bases from V and 7 bases from J, with 4 bases in between. This CDR3 contains 12 residues. The CDR3: CASSEALQPQHF. In DNA, the CDR3 is TGTGCCAGCAGTGAAGCGCTACAGCCCCAGCATTTT.

This clone was seen only a few times. The V gene is TRBV9, the J gene TRBJ1-2; D ambiguous. CDR3 length equals 12 residues. The V gene lost 0 bases and the J gene lost 8 bases, with 8 bases spanning the gap. Germline V gives CDR1 SGDLS, CDR2 YYNGEE. Here the CDR3 reads CASSVVGRGYTF. CDR3 coding DNA: TGTGCCAGCAGCGTAGTTGGTCGCGGCTACACCTTC.

J is TRBJ2-3 and V is TRBV5-1; D not certain. V dropped 4 bases and J dropped 2 bases, with 11 bases sitting between them. Germline V gene sequence: CDR1 SGHRS, CDR2 YFSETQ. The CDR3 contains 14 residues. CDR3 in amino acids: CASSPGWNTDTQYF. For the CDR3, the DNA is TGCGCCAGCAGCCCTGGGTGGAACACAGATACGCAGTATTTT.

This clone was seen a handful of times. The chain is built from TRBV21-1 and TRBJ2-1; the table assigns TRBD1, which was not confirmed against the DNA. TRBV21-1 has pseudogene status. CDR3 size: 10 residues. Written as DNA, the CDR3 is TGTGCCGGGGAAGGACAGGGTGAGTTCTTC. Translation gives CAGEGQGEFF.

This clone came up a few times. Other DNA variants within this sample encode the same CDR3. This rearrangement joins TRBV30 to TRBJ1-5, with unresolved D. CDR3 length equals 13 residues. The V end lost 5 bases, the J end lost 0 bases, and 8 bases lay between the germline ends. The germline V gene has CDR1 GTSNPN and CDR2 SVGIG (reference sequence). Here the CDR3 reads CAWGGDSNQPQHF. In nucleotides, the CDR3 is TGTGCCTGGGGCGGGGATAGCAATCAGCCCCAGCATTTT.

This clone was detected only a few times. V gene TRBV7-6 combines with J gene TRBJ1-6; no firm D call. The CDR3 runs to 14 residues. Trimming cost V 3 bases and J 14 bases, with 17 bases left between them. CDR1 and CDR2 (germline): SGHVS, FNYEAQ. The CDR3: CASSFSGEGEALHF. For the CDR3, the DNA is TGTGCCAGCAGCTTCTCCGGGGAGGGCGAAGCCCTCCACTTT.

This clone was found a few times. This chain links TRBV4-2 with TRBJ2-3; TRBD2 matches 12 bases. From germline, CDR1 is LGHNA and CDR2 YNFKEQ. The CDR3 is 14 amino acids. V dropped 4 bases and J dropped 14; count of bases not matched to a gene: 10. CDR3 loop: CASSRGTSGPRGYF. CDR3 in DNA: TGTGCCAGCAGCCGAGGGACTAGCGGGCCCCGGGGGTATTTT.